The entry that follows covers one T cell receptor (beta chain) sequence. The antigen is undetermined. Extraction of RNA preceded its reverse transcription into cDNA, which served as the sequencing template. Clones were sequenced by immunoSEQ multiplex PCR, and TCRdb holds only the in-frame ones, with some missing. Here the sample spans 95,000 to 150,000 clones, 47% being singletons. The source of the sample is a study of CD8+ T cells in alopecia areata. Researchers gathered lesional scalp punch biopsies and peripheral blood from patients with alopecia areata. V lost 4 bases to trimming and J lost 5 bases, with 11 bases between them. The CDR3 length is 13 residues. From germline, CDR1 is LGHNA and CDR2 YNFKEQ. Study observations and caveats: Normal scalp had lower clonality than lesional scalp, with alopecia totalis/universalis lesions showing this most strongly. Patients displayed less clarity in TCR sharing than mice, a finding possibly related to HLA. Scalp specimens additionally yield sequences from normal skin's resident alphabeta T cells.

The rearrangement uses TRBV4-2 and TRBJ1-1; weak D call: TRBD1 (6 bases). This TCR came from a human donor with alopecia areata. The source material was NKG2D-low CD8+ T cells sorted from blood. The CDR3 DNA reads TGTGCCAGCAGCCTCGGGGGCAGTACTGAAGCTTTCTTT. It is translated as CASSLGGSTEAFF.